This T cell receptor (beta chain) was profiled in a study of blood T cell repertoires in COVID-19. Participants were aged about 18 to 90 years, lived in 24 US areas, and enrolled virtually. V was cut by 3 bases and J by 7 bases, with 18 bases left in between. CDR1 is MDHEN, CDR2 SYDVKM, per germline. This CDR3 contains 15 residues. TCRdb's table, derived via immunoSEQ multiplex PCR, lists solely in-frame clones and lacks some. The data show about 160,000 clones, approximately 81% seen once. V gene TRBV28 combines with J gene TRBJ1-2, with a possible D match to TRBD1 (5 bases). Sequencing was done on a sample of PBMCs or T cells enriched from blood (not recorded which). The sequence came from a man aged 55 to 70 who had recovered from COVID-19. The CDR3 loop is CASSLQGQLRPGYTF. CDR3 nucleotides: TGTGCCAGCAGTTTGCAGGGTCAACTCCGGCCTGGCTACACCTTC.